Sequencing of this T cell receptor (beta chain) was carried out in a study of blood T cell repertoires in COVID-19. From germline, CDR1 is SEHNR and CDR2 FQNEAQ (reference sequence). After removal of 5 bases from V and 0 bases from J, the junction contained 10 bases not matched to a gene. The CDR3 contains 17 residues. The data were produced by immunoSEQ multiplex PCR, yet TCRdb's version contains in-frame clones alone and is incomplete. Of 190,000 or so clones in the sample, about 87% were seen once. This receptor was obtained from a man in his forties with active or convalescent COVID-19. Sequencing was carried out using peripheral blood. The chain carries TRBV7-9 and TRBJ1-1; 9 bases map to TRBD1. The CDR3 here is CASSPVPGQGMNTEAFF. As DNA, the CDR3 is TGTGCCAGCAGCCCAGTCCCGGGACAGGGAATGAACACTGAAGCTTTCTTT.